The TCR beta chain described here comes from a study of CD8 T cells in Susac syndrome. Germline V gene data show CDR1 as DFQATT and CDR2 as SNEGSKA (reference sequence). This CDR3 contains 13 residues. Trimming took off 3 bases at V and 3 bases at J, with 12 bases between the two ends. RNA was extracted with the RNeasy kit, and a quantity of about 0.45 to 1 ug was reverse transcribed using random hexamers. TCRdb used MiXCR to reprocess the immunoSEQ multiplex PCR reads, holding one entry per CDR3 protein. This sample has about 85,000 distinct CDR3 sequences, with 85% to 95% found just once. Sequencing used CD8+ T cells from PBMCs. The source of this sequence is a human donor with Susac syndrome. This sequence joins TRBV20-1 and TRBJ2-7; D may be TRBD2 (6 bases). The chain's CDR3 is CSAREGVGYEQYF. CDR3 nucleotide sequence: TGCAGTGCTAGGGAGGGAGTAGGCTACGAGCAGTACTTC.